This T cell receptor beta chain was captured by sequencing in a study of cytomegalovirus exposure and HLA in healthy donors. The PCR ran on 60 Vbeta and 13 Jbeta primers. The method was immunoSEQ multiplex PCR; TCRdb's version includes in-frame clones alone and lacks a portion of them. The table shows fewer than 150,000 clones, with approximately 76% occurring only once. Germline loops: CDR1 LNHDA, CDR2 SQIVND (reference sequence). The CDR3 is made up of 14 amino acids. With 5 bases removed from V and 5 bases from J, the gap between germline ends came to 15 bases. The source is a man in his fifties in good health and CMV-seropositive. Specimen: PBMCs. V and J are TRBV19 and TRBJ2-5, with D hard to call. The DNA for the CDR3 is TGTGCCAGTAGTCTCAGAGGAGATTGGGAGACCCAGTACTTC. Protein sequence: CASSLRGDWETQYF.